This T cell receptor beta chain was found in a study of blood T cell repertoires in COVID-19. For the study at large: Donors in the United States, Italy and Spain gave samples during acute or convalescent COVID-19. The analysed material was cDNA or gDNA that came from T cells, B-cell-depleted T cells, or PBMCs.

Everyone who took part was about 18 to 90 years old, and they came from about two dozen US areas. The table came from immunoSEQ multiplex PCR; TCRdb's copy has only in-frame clones and leaves some out. The sample carries under 400,000 clones, 65% to 90% recorded once. This CDR3 has 14 residues. Trimming cost V 4 bases and J 4 bases; bases outside gene matches: 4. Germline V gene data show CDR1 as SGHDN and CDR2 as FVKESK. Concerning this clone itself: Other DNA sequences in the sample encode the same CDR3.

Specimen: PBMCs or T cells enriched from blood (not recorded which). This receptor was taken from a woman aged 35 to 49 with acute COVID-19. The chain is built from TRBV14 and TRBJ2-7, with 10 bases lining up with TRBD1. The CDR3, as DNA: TGTGCCAGCAGCCCAAGACAGGGGGCTTACGAGCAGTACTTC. It codes for CASSPRQGAYEQYF.